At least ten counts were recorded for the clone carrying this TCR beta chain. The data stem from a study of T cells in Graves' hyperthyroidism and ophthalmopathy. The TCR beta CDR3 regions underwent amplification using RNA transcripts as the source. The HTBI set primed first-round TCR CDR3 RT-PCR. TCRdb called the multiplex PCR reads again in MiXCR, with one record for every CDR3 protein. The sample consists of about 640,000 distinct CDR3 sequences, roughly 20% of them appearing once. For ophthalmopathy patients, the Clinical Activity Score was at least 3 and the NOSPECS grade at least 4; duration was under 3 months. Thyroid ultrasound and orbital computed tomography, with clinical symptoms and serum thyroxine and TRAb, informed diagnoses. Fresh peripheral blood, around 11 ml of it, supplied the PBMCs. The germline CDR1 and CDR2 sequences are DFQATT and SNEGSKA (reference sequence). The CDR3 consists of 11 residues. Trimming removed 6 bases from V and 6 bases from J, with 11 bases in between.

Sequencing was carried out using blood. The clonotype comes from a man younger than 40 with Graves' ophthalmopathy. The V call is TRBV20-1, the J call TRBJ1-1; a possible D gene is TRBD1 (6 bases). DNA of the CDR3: TGCAGTGCCCTACAGGGCCCTGAAGCTTTCTTT. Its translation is CSALQGPEAFF.